The present T cell receptor beta chain was sequenced within a study of T cell responses to AZD1222 COVID-19 vaccine. The assay was immunoSEQ multiplex PCR, and TCRdb's table has in-frame clones only and misses some. The sample has around 150,000 clones, 92% seen once; the top ten hold more than 3%. This receptor was obtained from an adult who received the AZD1222 COVID-19 vaccine. The material sequenced was peripheral blood, taken 28 days after the second AZD1222 dose.

This chain's CDR3 is CASSLDSGNSPLHF. The CDR3 nucleotides are TGTGCCAGCAGCCTGGACAGCGGTAATTCACCCCTCCACTTT. The rearrangement links TRBV7-9 to TRBJ1-6, with D possibly being TRBD1 (6 bases). The V end was cut by 5 bases, the J end by 6 bases, with 11 bases between. CDR3 length: 14 amino acids. Germline V gene lookup returns CDR1 SEHNR and CDR2 FQNEAQ (reference sequence).